The present T cell receptor beta chain was sequenced within a study of blood T cells in healthy people across ages. The CDR3 is 16 amino acids. Looked up from germline, CDR1 is LGHNA and CDR2 is YSLEER. With 1 base removed from V and 2 bases from J, the gap between germline ends came to 12 bases. The second PCR ran about 6 to 12 cycles with a sample-barcoded 5' primer and J-beta primers. Each CDR3 protein gets one entry after TCRdb re-called the 5' RACE reads with MiXCR. The sample has about 780,000 distinct CDR3 sequences, around half seen once. This clonotype was recorded a few times. What was sequenced was blood. V usage is TRBV4-3 and J usage is TRBJ2-1; tentative D call: TRBD2 (7 bases). The source of this sequence is a man of 80 years or more in good health. The CDR3 reads CASSQGVGGPYNEQFF. The CDR3 region has the DNA TGCGCCAGCAGCCAAGGCGTGGGGGGGCCCTACAATGAGCAGTTCTTC.